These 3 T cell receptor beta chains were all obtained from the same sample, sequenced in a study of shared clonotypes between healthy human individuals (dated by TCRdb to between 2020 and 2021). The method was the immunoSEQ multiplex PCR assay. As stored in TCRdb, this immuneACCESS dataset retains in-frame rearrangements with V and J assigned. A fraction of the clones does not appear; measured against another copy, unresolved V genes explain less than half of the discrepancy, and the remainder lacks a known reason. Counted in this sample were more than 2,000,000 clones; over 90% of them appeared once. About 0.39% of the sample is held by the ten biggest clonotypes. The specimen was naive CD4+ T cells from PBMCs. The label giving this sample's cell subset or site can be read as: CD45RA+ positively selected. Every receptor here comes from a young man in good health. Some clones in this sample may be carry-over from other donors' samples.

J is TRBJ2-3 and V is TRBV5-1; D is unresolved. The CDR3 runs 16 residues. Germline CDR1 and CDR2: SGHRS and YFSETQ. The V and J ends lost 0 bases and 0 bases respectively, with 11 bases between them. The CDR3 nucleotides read TGCGCCAGCAGCTTGGCCCGGGCCAGTAGCACAGATACGCAGTATTTT. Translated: CASSLARASSTDTQYF. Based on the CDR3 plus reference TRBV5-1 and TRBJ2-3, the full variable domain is KAGVTQTPRYLIKTRGQQVTLSCSPISGHRSVSWYQQTPGQGLQFLFEYFSETQRNKGNFPGRFSGRQFSNSRSEMNVSTLELGDSALYLCASSLARASSTDTQYFGPGTRLTVL.

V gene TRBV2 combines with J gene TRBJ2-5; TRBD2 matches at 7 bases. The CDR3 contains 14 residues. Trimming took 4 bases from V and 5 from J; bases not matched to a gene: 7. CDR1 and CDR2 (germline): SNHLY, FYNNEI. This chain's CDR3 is CASSATLGGETQYF. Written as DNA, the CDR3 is TGTGCCAGCAGTGCCACCCTGGGGGGGGAGACCCAGTACTTC.

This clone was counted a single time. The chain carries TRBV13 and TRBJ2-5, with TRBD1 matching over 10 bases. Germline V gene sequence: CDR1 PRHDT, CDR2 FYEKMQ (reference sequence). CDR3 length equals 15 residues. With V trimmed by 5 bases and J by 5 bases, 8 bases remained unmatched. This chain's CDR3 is CASSPGTGVSETQYF. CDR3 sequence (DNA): TGTGCCAGCAGCCCCGGGACAGGGGTTAGTGAGACCCAGTACTTC.